The rows below give T cell receptor beta chains drawn from one sample of a study of OX40 agonist ivuxolimab in advanced cancers. The assay was immunoSEQ multiplex PCR, and TCRdb's table has in-frame clones only and misses some. The sample has about 94,000 clones; less than 95% are singletons. This specimen consisted of CD4+ or CD8+ T cells sorted from blood, obtained in a trial of the OX40 agonist ivuxolimab. These receptors came from an adult with an advanced solid tumor such as melanoma, head and neck, liver or kidney cancer. Both conserved end residues are part of each CDR3.

v_gene,j_gene,CDR3aa
TRBV7-2,TRBJ2-6,CASSPTRGSSGANVLTF
TRBV10-1,TRBJ2-7,CASSAREEQYF
TRBV4-1,TRBJ2-5,CASSQAGTGVETQYF
TRBV5-6,TRBJ1-1,CASTFDLNTEAFF
TRBV10-3,TRBJ1-1,CAISESPSFATEAFF
TRBV19,TRBJ1-1,CASRIQGAGGTEAFF
TRBV4-3,TRBJ1-2,CASSRNRREANYGYTF
TRBV5-1,TRBJ1-6,CASRNTKVGDNSPLHF
TRBV6-5,TRBJ2-2,CASRSTGSGELFF
TRBV19,TRBJ1-1,CASTRDTGFFSEAFF
TRBV5-1,TRBJ1-1,CASSLWGLSLDTEAFF
TRBV7-2,TRBJ1-6,CASSLDVNSPLHF
TRBV6-1,TRBJ2-3,CASRDATDTQYF
TRBV6-5,TRBJ1-2,CASSYSGIYGYTF
TRBV6-4,TRBJ1-2,CASSPTGSGYGYTF
TRBV4-1,TRBJ2-5,CASSATTQGAGRGTQYF
TRBV5-1,TRBJ2-1,CASSLDGVPGWMNEQFF
TRBV10-3,TRBJ2-7,CATSEKSYEQYF
TRBV5-4,TRBJ2-7,CATRREGREQYF
TRBV28,TRBJ1-1,CANRGQGAGEAFF
TRBV20-1,TRBJ1-1,CSAMDQIEAFF
TRBV11-3,TRBJ2-1,CASSLHPRTSDEQFF
TRBV27,TRBJ2-7,CASSTPGQSYEQYF
TRBV6-5,TRBJ2-2,CASSQQGFAGELFF
TRBV4-1,TRBJ2-4,CASSPRVLAKNIQYF
TRBV30,TRBJ1-6,CAWSRDRGTLHF
TRBV2,TRBJ1-5,CASSPGTGLERGQPQHF
TRBV11-1,TRBJ2-6,CASSLGLGANVLTF
TRBV18,TRBJ1-1,CASSPSPSTEAFF
TRBV5-1,TRBJ1-2,CASSADPGTSYGYTF
TRBV27,TRBJ1-6,CASSLSGTARNSPLHF
TRBV5-1,TRBJ2-2,CASGQASGGELFF
TRBV6-4,TRBJ2-1,CASSDSGGLAGLYNEQFF
TRBV28,TRBJ2-5,CASSLLGLAEETQYF
TRBV9,TRBJ1-4,CASSVNPSPPTNEKLFF
TRBV6-5,TRBJ1-2,CASSSFRGADYGYTF
TRBV7-8,TRBJ2-1,CASRVEVGVTNEQFF
TRBV5-5,TRBJ2-5,CASSLSTVQETQYF
TRBV10-3,TRBJ1-1,CAISDTGRSEAFF
TRBV2,TRBJ2-7,CASSERIGLGSYEQYF
TRBV10-2,TRBJ2-4,CASTGGAGSGKNIQYF
TRBV7-2,TRBJ1-5,CASSPRGGLGNQPQHF
TRBV5-1,TRBJ2-1,CASSPGITYNEQFF
TRBV11-1,TRBJ1-1,CASSHSLYRVRNTEAFF
TRBV18,TRBJ1-2,CASSPQGSGDGYTF
TRBV27,TRBJ2-2,CASSLWTSGRAGELFF
TRBV19,TRBJ2-7,CASSTDRGYEQYF
TRBV28,TRBJ1-1,CASSPLGGSHTEAFF
TRBV7-9,TRBJ2-5,CASSPTGRQTQYF
TRBV4-3,TRBJ1-2,CASSQDAGNYGYTF
TRBV4-1,TRBJ2-3,CASSRGGSSTDTQYF
TRBV11-2,TRBJ2-3,CASSLAGGPPDTQYF
TRBV7-2,TRBJ1-4,CASSSLIRSNEKLFF
TRBV7-2,TRBJ2-5,CASSPLAGGGETQYF
TRBV28,TRBJ2-1,CASSSQFAYTGTRYNEQFF